One and the same sample provided the 18 T cell receptor beta chains below, sequenced in a study of shared T cell receptors in the human thymus. The method was immunoSEQ multiplex PCR; TCRdb's version includes in-frame clones alone and lacks a portion of them. The sample consists of roughly 710,000 clones, approximately 83% of them appearing once. These data were also filed under a second study, of human thymus T cells.

The sample consisted of thymocytes. The receptors were gathered from a girl less than two years old with a congenital heart defect.

The rearrangement uses TRBV9 and TRBJ2-6; 9 positions agree with TRBD2. The CDR3 totals 20 residues. The V gene's germline CDR1 is SGDLS and CDR2 YYNGEE. The J segment lost 1 base and the V segment lost 4 bases, leaving 15 bases of the junction unmatched. The CDR3 DNA reads TGTGCCAGCAGCCCGCGGGGGGGTGGAGGAAGGCCATCTGGGGCCAACGTCCTGACTTTC. As protein: CASSPRGGGGRPSGANVLTF.

This chain links TRBV2 with TRBJ2-5; TRBD1 might be the D (6 bases). V was pared by 6 bases and J by 4 bases, with 21 bases between. The CDR3 is made up of 16 amino acids. Germline V gene sequence: CDR1 SNHLY, CDR2 FYNNEI. In DNA, the CDR3 is TGTGCCAGCAGCGTCACTATGTCGATACAGGGAGAGACCCAGTACTTC. Protein product: CASSVTMSIQGETQYF.

This clone appeared a few times. The V and J genes are TRBV15 and TRBJ2-1, with 15 bases fitting TRBD2. The ends lost 1 base at V and 3 bases at J; junction bases unmatched: 10. The length of the CDR3 is 20 residues. Germline CDR1 reads LNHNV; CDR2 reads YYDKDF (reference sequence). CDR3 bases: TGTGCCACCAGCAGAGTTTTCGGGACTAGCGGGGGGTTCCACTACAATGAGCAGTTCTTC. Protein: CATSRVFGTSGGFHYNEQFF.

The V gene is TRBV7-9, the J gene TRBJ2-3; 10 bases agree with TRBD2. CDR3 length: 16 amino acids. CDR1 and CDR2 (germline): SEHNR, FQNEAQ (reference sequence). V shed 5 bases and J 0 bases; nucleotides not matched to a gene: 5. CDR3 in DNA: TGTGCCAGCAGCCCACTAGCGGGGCCGAGCACAGATACGCAGTATTTT. Its protein is CASSPLAGPSTDTQYF.

This chain uses TRBV27 with TRBJ1-4; 8 bases fit TRBD1. Germline V gene data show CDR1 as MNHEY and CDR2 as SMNVEV (reference sequence). The V segment lost 5 bases and the J segment 7 bases; nucleotides outside the gene matches: 12. This CDR3 has 16 amino acids. The CDR3 spells CASSPLRGTGGEKLFF. CDR3 coding DNA: TGTGCCAGCAGTCCACTGCGCGGGACAGGTGGTGAAAAACTGTTTTTT. Based on the CDR3 plus reference TRBV27 and TRBJ1-4, the full variable domain is EAQVTQNPRYLITVTGKKLTVTCSQNMNHEYMSWYRQDPGLGLRQIYYSMNVEVTDKGDVPEGYKVSRKEKRNFPLILESPSPNQTSLYFCASSPLRGTGGEKLFFGSGTQLSVL.

The chain joins TRBV15 to TRBJ1-5; D remains ambiguous. The V end was cut by 0 bases, the J end by 3 bases, with 12 bases between. The germline V gene has CDR1 LNHNV and CDR2 YYDKDF (reference sequence). The CDR3 consists of 16 residues. The CDR3 reads CATSREGRRNNQPQHF. CDR3 nucleotide sequence: TGTGCCACCAGCAGAGAAGGGAGACGGAACAATCAGCCCCAGCATTTT.

The V gene is TRBV18, the J gene TRBJ1-2, with TRBD1 identical over 7 bases. The CDR3 is 16 residues long. With 1 base clipped from V and 3 bases from J, the junction kept 8 bases outside the gene matches. Germline CDR1 is KGHSH and CDR2 is LQKENI. The CDR3 spells CASSPRPGGRDYGYTF. CDR3 in DNA: TGTGCCAGCTCACCACGTCCAGGGGGGCGCGACTATGGCTACACCTTC.

This sequence joins TRBV6-5 and TRBJ1-2; D uncertain. The germline CDR1 and CDR2 sequences are MNHEY and SVGAGI. Trimming pared 7 bases from V and 0 bases from J, leaving 9 bases between. This CDR3 is built from 13 residues. In DNA form, the CDR3 reads TGTGCCAGCACGCAGGCTTCTAACTATGGCTACACCTTC. This sequence encodes CASTQASNYGYTF.

This chain uses TRBV7-2 with TRBJ1-2, with a tentative D call TRBD1 (5 bases). With 5 bases removed from V and 4 bases from J, the gap between germline ends came to 8 bases. The CDR3 sequence is 12 residues long. Germline V gene sequence: CDR1 SGHTA, CDR2 FQGNSA. Written as DNA, the CDR3 is TGTGCCAGCAGCCAGGGTGCCTATGGCTACACCTTC. Residues: CASSQGAYGYTF.

V usage is TRBV9 and J usage is TRBJ1-6, with D unresolved. The CDR3 loop spans 14 amino acids. Germline CDR1 and CDR2: SGDLS and YYNGEE. V lost 0 bases and J lost 8, with 9 bases in between. CDR3 residues: CASSVVPEDSPLHF. CDR3 bases: TGTGCCAGCAGCGTAGTTCCGGAGGATTCACCCCTCCACTTT.

The V and J genes are TRBV6-1 and TRBJ1-5, with D unclear. Germline V gene lookup returns CDR1 MNHNS and CDR2 SASEGT. The CDR3 has 12 amino acids. V gave up 5 bases and J gave up 0 bases, with 2 bases separating them. The CDR3 here is CASSHSNQPQHF. The CDR3 nucleotides are TGTGCCAGCAGTCATAGCAATCAGCCCCAGCATTTT.

V is TRBV6-5 and J is TRBJ1-2; the D gene is possibly TRBD1 (5 bases). The CDR3 is 13 residues long. Trimming removed 0 bases from V and 8 bases from J, with 10 bases in between. Germline V CDR1 and CDR2: MNHEY, SVGAGI. The CDR3 sequence: CASSYSRGLGYTF. DNA of the CDR3: TGTGCCAGCAGTTACTCGCGGGGACTGGGCTACACCTTC.

This sequence joins TRBV7-9 and TRBJ1-1; D is unclear. CDR1 SEHNR and CDR2 FQNEAQ come from the germline V gene (reference sequence). Trimming removed 2 bases from V and 4 bases from J, with 14 bases in between. This CDR3 is 15 amino acids long. This CDR3 is CASSLSDPRGTEAFF. Written as DNA, the CDR3 is TGTGCCAGCAGCTTATCAGATCCCCGGGGCACTGAAGCTTTCTTT.

The chain recombines TRBV25-1 with TRBJ1-2, with a possible D match to TRBD1 (5 bases). Trimming removed 6 bases at V and 6 bases at J, with 17 bases between. This CDR3 has 14 residues. The V gene's germline CDR1 is MGHDK and CDR2 SYGVNS. The CDR3 DNA reads as TGTGCCAGCAGAGGACGGGGGGTCGGGGATGGCTACACCTTC. It translates to CASRGRGVGDGYTF.

This clone was detected once. This chain uses TRBV5-5 with TRBJ1-1, with D uncertain. This CDR3 contains 13 residues. Germline assignment: CDR1 SGHKS and CDR2 YYEKEE (reference sequence). The V end lost 4 bases, the J end lost 2 bases, and 9 bases lay between the germline ends. The CDR3 DNA follows: TGTGCCAGCAGCCTCTACGATAACACTGAAGCTTTCTTT. Translation gives CASSLYDNTEAFF.

The chain recombines TRBV5-1 with TRBJ1-1, with 7 bases that match TRBD1. The CDR3 runs 16 residues. CDR1 and CDR2 from the germline V gene are SGHRS and YFSETQ. V shed 0 bases, J shed 0 bases, and the junction held 5 bases outside the gene matches. The CDR3 protein is CASSLEGTAMNTEAFF. CDR3 bases: TGCGCCAGCAGCTTGGAGGGGACAGCAATGAACACTGAAGCTTTCTTT.

The CDR3 nucleotides read TGTGCCAGCAGCGGACTAGCGGGGGCTCCAAACACAGATACGCAGTATTTT. Translated: CASSGLAGAPNTDTQYF. The rearrangement links TRBV27 to TRBJ2-3; 13 nucleotides align to TRBD2. The CDR3 has 17 residues. The germline gives CDR1 MNHEY, CDR2 SMNVEV (reference sequence). J lost 2 bases, V lost 6 bases, and 8 bases had no gene match.

CDR3 DNA sequence: TGCGCCAGCAGCCAAATTAGAAGCGGGGGCAACACCGGGGAGCTGTTTTTT. Its translation: CASSQIRSGGNTGELFF. The chain couples TRBV4-1 to TRBJ2-2, with 8 bases matching TRBD2. The CDR3 runs 17 residues. After removal of 2 bases from V and 2 bases from J, the junction contained 7 bases not matched to a gene. CDR1 MGHRA and CDR2 YSYEKL come from the germline V gene.